Shown below are 2 T cell receptor beta chains from a single sample sequenced in a study of T cells after yellow fever vaccination. TCRdb independently ran MiXCR on the 5' RACE reads; one entry per CDR3 protein. Here the sample spans 250,000 to 400,000 distinct CDR3 sequences, 4% to 5.5% being singletons. The specimen was PBMCs, collected 15 days after the yellow fever booster vaccination. Source of these receptors: a man between 18 and 29 years old who received the YFV17D yellow fever vaccine.

Details on this clonotype: A much larger clone is a single base away; this may be a read error. The V and J genes are TRBV20-1 and TRBJ2-5; D is unclear. The V gene lost 0 bases and the J gene lost 2 bases, with 7 bases spanning the gap. The CDR3 extends over 13 amino acids. Per germline, CDR1 DFQATT and CDR2 SNEGSKA (reference sequence). DNA of the CDR3: TGCAGTGCTAGAGATTGGCCGCAAGAGACCCAGTACTTC. Translation: CSARDWPQETQYF.

V and J are TRBV19 and TRBJ2-2; D ambiguous. Trimming removed 4 bases from V and 5 bases from J, with 11 bases in between. Looked up from germline, CDR1 is LNHDA and CDR2 is SQIVND (reference sequence). The CDR3 sequence is 14 residues long. CDR3 region: CASSKPEKTGELFF. In DNA, the CDR3 is TGTGCCAGTAGTAAACCCGAGAAAACCGGGGAGCTGTTTTTT.